This note documents a single T cell receptor (beta chain) sequence. The antigen is unknown. The V and J ends lost 9 bases and 2 bases, in that order; junction bases with no gene match: 13. Germline loops: CDR1 SGHNT, CDR2 YENEEA. This CDR3 has 18 residues. This entry is derived from a study of T cells in Graves' hyperthyroidism and ophthalmopathy. For ophthalmopathy patients, the Clinical Activity Score was at least 3 and the NOSPECS grade at least 4; duration was under 3 months. Each diagnosis was grounded in clinical symptoms, serum thyroxine and TRAb, thyroid ultrasound, and orbital computed tomography. Notes on the study in general: Before onset, ophthalmopathy was predicted by the model a median approximately 6.6 months earlier. Blood samples included most of the expanded thyroid clonotypes exceeding 0.001.

TCR beta CDR3 regions were amplified from RNA transcripts. The HTBI primer set was used in a first-round RT-PCR of the TCR CDR3. Each CDR3 protein gets one entry after TCRdb re-called the multiplex PCR reads with MiXCR. The sample records more than 500,000 distinct CDR3 sequences, around 16% being singletons. This TCR came from a woman aged 25 to 45 with Graves' ophthalmopathy. The gene calls are TRBV11-3 and TRBJ1-4; 12 bases match TRBD1. The material sequenced was blood. CDR3 DNA: TGTGCCAGTACCGGTCACGGGACAGGGGGCACGACTAATGAAAAACTGTTTTTT. Its protein is CASTGHGTGGTTNEKLFF.